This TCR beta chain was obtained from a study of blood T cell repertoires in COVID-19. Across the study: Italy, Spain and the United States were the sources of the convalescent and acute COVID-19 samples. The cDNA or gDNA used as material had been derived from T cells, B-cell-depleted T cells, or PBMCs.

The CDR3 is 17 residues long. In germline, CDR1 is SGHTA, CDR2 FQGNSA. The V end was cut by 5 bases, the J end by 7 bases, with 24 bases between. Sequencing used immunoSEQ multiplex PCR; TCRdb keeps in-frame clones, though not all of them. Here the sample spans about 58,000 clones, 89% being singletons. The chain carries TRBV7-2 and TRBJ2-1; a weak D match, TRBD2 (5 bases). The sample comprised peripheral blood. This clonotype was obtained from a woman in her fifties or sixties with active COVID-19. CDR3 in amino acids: CASSPLPSAGTLNEQFF. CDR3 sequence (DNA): TGTGCCAGCAGCCCCCTCCCAAGCGCGGGTACACTGAATGAGCAGTTCTTC.